This passage covers 20 T cell receptor beta chains from one sample sequenced in a study of blood T cells in healthy people across ages. Primed by a sample-barcoded 5' primer and a J-beta primer mix, a second PCR proceeded for 7 to 11 cycles. MiXCR, run by TCRdb on the 5' RACE reads, gives a single entry per CDR3 protein. The table lists 550,000 to 800,000 distinct CDR3 sequences, 20% to 25% of them singletons, with about 3.6% in the top ten. Sequences were obtained from blood. The source of these receptors is a man in his 70s in good health.

This clonotype was observed a handful of times. The CDR3 is CASSMTVYEQYF. CDR3 in DNA: TGTGCCAGCAGTATGACAGTCTACGAGCAGTACTTC. The chain has TRBV12-3 or TRBV12-4 and TRBJ2-7; D may be TRBD1 (5 bases). V dropped 5 bases and J dropped 3 bases, with 8 bases sitting between them. CDR3 size: 12 residues.

The rearrangement uses TRBV7-6 and TRBJ2-7; no clear D. This CDR3 region has 14 residues. CDR1 is SGHVS and CDR2 is FNYEAQ in the germline V gene. V was clipped by 2 bases and J by 5 bases, with 13 bases between them. Here the CDR3 reads CASSLLSSLDEQYF. CDR3 nucleotide sequence: TGTGCCAGCAGCTTATTGAGTTCCCTCGACGAGCAGTACTTC. Based on the CDR3 plus reference TRBV7-6 and TRBJ2-7, the full variable domain is GAGVSQSPRYKVTKRGQDVALRCDPISGHVSLYWYRQALGQGPEFLTYFNYEAQQDKSGLPNDRFSAERPEGSISTLTIQRTEQRDSAMYRCASSLLSSLDEQYFGPGTRLTVT.

The table lists this clonotype with a few counts. The rearrangement joins TRBV4-3 to TRBJ2-5; possible D gene TRBD1, 6 bases. V lost 1 base and J 5 bases, leaving 17 bases between the germline ends. Germline CDR1 and CDR2: LGHNA and YSLEER. The CDR3 loop spans 16 amino acids. CDR3 protein: CASSQGVGGKGETQYF. In nucleotides, the CDR3 is TGCGCCAGCAGCCAAGGAGTAGGGGGAAAAGGCGAGACCCAGTACTTC.

This clonotype was seen more than once but under ten times. The chain combines TRBV20-1 with TRBJ1-6; 7 bases map to TRBD1. In germline, CDR1 is DFQATT, CDR2 SNEGSKA (reference sequence). Germline trimming cut 5 bases from V and 10 bases from J; bases unmatched to any gene: 14. This CDR3 is 15 amino acids long. The CDR3 nucleotides are TGCAGTGCTCCCCCTTACAGGGGTGGGGTGTCACCCCTCCACTTT. It yields the protein CSAPPYRGGVSPLHF.

This clonotype was counted a few times. V usage is TRBV28 and J usage is TRBJ2-5, with D possibly being TRBD1 or TRBD2 (6 bases each). V was pared by 6 bases and J by 5 bases, with 16 bases between. The length of the CDR3 is 14 residues. Germline V gene lookup returns CDR1 MDHEN and CDR2 SYDVKM. The CDR3 bases are TGTGCCAGCAGACCCTCGGGGGCGCTGGAGACCCAGTACTTC. This encodes CASRPSGALETQYF.

The V gene is TRBV5-1, the J gene TRBJ2-1, with 8 bases identical to TRBD2. This CDR3 comprises 14 residues. V lost 4 bases to trimming and J lost 8 bases; unmatched junction nucleotides: 8. Germline CDR1 and CDR2: SGHRS and YFSETQ. The DNA of the CDR3 is TGCGCCAGCAGCCTGCTGCTAGCGGGCGATGAGCAGTTCTTC. Translated, it gives CASSLLLAGDEQFF.

The chain employs TRBV11-2 and TRBJ2-5, with D perhaps TRBD1 or TRBD2 (6 bases each). The length of the CDR3 is 17 residues. The germline V and J ends were trimmed by 5 bases and 7 bases, with 26 bases remaining between them. In germline, CDR1 is SGHAT, CDR2 FQNNGV. In DNA form, the CDR3 reads TGTGCCAGCAGCACCTTGACAGGACCTGCCTTGGGGGGGACCCAGTACTTC. Its translation is CASSTLTGPALGGTQYF.

The genes are TRBV12-5 and TRBJ1-3; possibly TRBD1 for D (6 bases). V was trimmed by 5 bases and J by 4 bases, leaving 12 bases between them. There are 14 residues in the CDR3. Germline V gene lookup returns CDR1 LGHNT and CDR2 FRNRAP. As DNA, the CDR3 is TGTGCTAGTGGTCTCCTGGGGGCCGGAAACACCATATATTTT. It translates to CASGLLGAGNTIYF.

With regard to this clonotype: At one end the junction does not follow the germline gene, possibly because of a read error. The chain carries TRBV7-9 and TRBJ2-5; no clear D. This CDR3 spans 14 amino acids. The germline CDR1 and CDR2 sequences are SEHNR and FQNEAQ (reference sequence). The CDR3 coding sequence is TGTGCCAGCGGCTTCAGTACTGGAAAAGAGACCCAGTACTTC. This encodes CASGFSTGKETQYF.

This clonotype was detected a few times. This chain joins TRBV6-4 and TRBJ1-2; no clear D. The CDR3 loop spans 16 amino acids. V was trimmed by 3 bases and J by 0 bases, leaving 14 bases between them. The germline V gene encodes CDR1 MRHNA and CDR2 SNTAGT. The CDR3 is CASSDGGGYSNYGYTF. Written as DNA, the CDR3 is TGTGCCAGCAGTGATGGTGGAGGCTATTCTAACTATGGCTACACCTTC.

The chain carries TRBV5-1 and TRBJ2-5; the match to TRBD2 covers 14 bases. The CDR3 has 17 residues. The germline gives CDR1 SGHRS, CDR2 YFSETQ. V shed 3 bases and J 5 bases; nucleotides not matched to a gene: 9. The CDR3 region is CASSSSGLAGGSETQYF. CDR3 DNA: TGCGCCAGCAGCTCCTCCGGACTAGCGGGAGGTAGTGAGACCCAGTACTTC. Drawing the rest from reference TRBV5-1 and TRBJ2-5, the complete variable domain is KAGVTQTPRYLIKTRGQQVTLSCSPISGHRSVSWYQQTPGQGLQFLFEYFSETQRNKGNFPGRFSGRQFSNSRSEMNVSTLELGDSALYLCASSSSGLAGGSETQYFGPGTRLLVL.

This chain connects TRBV11-2 to TRBJ2-5; 13 nucleotides agree with TRBD2. Per germline, CDR1 SGHAT and CDR2 FQNNGV. The CDR3 totals 15 residues. Unmatched junction bases numbered 3, after V lost 6 bases and J lost 2 bases. The CDR3 bases are TGTGCCAGCAGTTCGACTAGCGGGAGGCAAGAGACCCAGTACTTC. Its translation: CASSSTSGRQETQYF.

This rearrangement joins TRBV7-6 to TRBJ2-5, with TRBD2 matching over 9 bases. The CDR3 spans 11 residues. Germline V gene lookup returns CDR1 SGHVS and CDR2 FNYEAQ. V gave up 3 bases and J gave up 11 bases; unmatched junction bases: 1. For the CDR3, the DNA is TGTGCCAGCAGCTTTCTAGCGGGGCAGTACTTC. Its protein is CASSFLAGQYF.

This clonotype was seen only a few times. V gene TRBV7-2 combines with J gene TRBJ2-5; 12 bases fit TRBD2. TRBJ2-1 explains the end of the DNA better; the J call may be wrong. The CDR3 totals 16 residues. Germline V lookup: CDR1 SGHTA, CDR2 FQGNSA. CDR3 nucleotides: TGTGCCAGCAGCACAACGACTAGCGGGAGAGGCCATGAGCAGTTCTTC. Its translation is CASSTTTSGRGHEQFF.

A remark on this clonotype: A much more abundant neighbour one base away suggests this may be a read error. J is TRBJ1-1 and V is TRBV9, with D uncertain. Germline values: CDR1 SGDLS, CDR2 YYNGEE. The CDR3 is made up of 13 amino acids. The CDR3 DNA reads TGTGCCAGCAGCGTAGGGAGGAACATTGAAGCTTTCTTT. Protein product: CASSVGRNIEAFF. The full variable domain, in which reference TRBV9 and TRBJ1-1 provide the parts outside the CDR3, is DSGVTQTPKHLITATGQRVTLRCSPRSGDLSVYWYQQSLDQGLQFLIQYYNGEERAKGNILERFSAQQFPDLHSELNLSSLELGDSALYFCASSVGRNIEAFFGQGTRLTVV.

The V and J genes are TRBV29-1 and TRBJ2-5; TRBD1 might be the D (6 bases). CDR3 length equals 18 residues. Germline values: CDR1 SQVTM, CDR2 ANQGSEA. V lost 0 bases and J lost 4, with 24 bases in between. CDR3 protein: CSVEDPSPRDIFGETQYF. In DNA, the CDR3 is TGCAGCGTTGAAGATCCCAGTCCCAGGGACATTTTTGGAGAGACCCAGTACTTC.

The V gene is TRBV30, the J gene TRBJ1-3; possible D gene TRBD1, 6 bases. Germline V gene lookup returns CDR1 GTSNPN and CDR2 SVGIG (reference sequence). With 1 base removed from V and 0 bases from J, the gap between germline ends came to 13 bases. The CDR3 consists of 16 residues. The CDR3 loop is CAWSETGSFSGNTIYF. The CDR3 bases are TGTGCCTGGAGTGAGACAGGTTCGTTCTCTGGAAACACCATATATTTT.

The chain recombines TRBV6-2 or TRBV6-3 with TRBJ2-7; TRBD1 matches at 7 bases. Germline trimming cut 8 bases from V and 2 bases from J; bases unmatched to any gene: 12. Germline V gives CDR1 MNHEY, CDR2 SVGEGT. The CDR3 totals 15 residues. CDR3 amino acids: CASGRLRTGTYEQYF. The DNA of the CDR3 is TGTGCCAGCGGCAGACTGCGGACAGGAACCTACGAGCAGTACTTC.

The rearrangement uses TRBV15 and TRBJ1-5; a possible D gene is TRBD1 (5 bases). The germline V gene has CDR1 LNHNV and CDR2 YYDKDF (reference sequence). The V and J ends lost 0 bases and 0 bases respectively, with 12 bases between them. This CDR3 contains 17 residues. CDR3 residues: CATSRDGAVDSNQPQHF. For the CDR3, the DNA is TGTGCCACCAGCAGAGATGGGGCAGTTGATAGCAATCAGCCCCAGCATTTT.

The V call is TRBV3-1, the J call TRBJ2-3; D is tentatively TRBD1 or TRBD2 (5 bases each). With 5 bases removed from V and 5 bases from J, the gap between germline ends came to 14 bases. This CDR3 is 14 amino acids long. Per germline, CDR1 LGHDT and CDR2 YNNKEL (reference sequence). The chain's CDR3 is CASSFRDGGDTQYF. The CDR3 bases are TGTGCCAGCAGCTTCCGGGACGGTGGAGATACGCAGTATTTT.